This T cell receptor beta chain was observed in a study of shared clonotypes between healthy human individuals. Study-wide context: Per-donor plates numbered three CD4 naive, three CD4 memory, two CD8 naive and one CD8 memory.

The study separated CD4+ cells into CD45RA+ naive and CD45RA-negative memory subsets. There are 17 residues in the CDR3. V shed 4 bases and J 6 bases; nucleotides not matched to a gene: 7. Looked up from germline, CDR1 is KGHSH and CDR2 is LQKENI. The method was immunoSEQ multiplex PCR; TCRdb's version includes in-frame clones alone and lacks a portion of them. The table shows roughly 2.2 million clones, with just under 95% occurring only once. The receptor was isolated from a man aged 18 to 35 in good health. Some clones in this sample may be carry-over from other donors' samples. Sequencing used naive CD4+ T cells from PBMCs. As for subset: CD45RA+ positively selected. The chain carries TRBV18 and TRBJ2-2; the match to TRBD2 covers 14 bases. CDR3 residues: CASSQLGLAGVPGELFF. CDR3 in DNA: TGTGCCAGCTCACAGCTGGGACTAGCGGGAGTGCCCGGGGAGCTGTTTTTT. The variable domain in full, completed from reference TRBV18 and TRBJ2-2, reads NAGVMQNPRHLVRRRGQEARLRCSPMKGHSHVYWYRQLPEEGLKFMVYLQKENIIDESGMPKERFSAEFPKEGPSILRIQQVVRGDSAAYFCASSQLGLAGVPGELFFGEGSRLTVL.